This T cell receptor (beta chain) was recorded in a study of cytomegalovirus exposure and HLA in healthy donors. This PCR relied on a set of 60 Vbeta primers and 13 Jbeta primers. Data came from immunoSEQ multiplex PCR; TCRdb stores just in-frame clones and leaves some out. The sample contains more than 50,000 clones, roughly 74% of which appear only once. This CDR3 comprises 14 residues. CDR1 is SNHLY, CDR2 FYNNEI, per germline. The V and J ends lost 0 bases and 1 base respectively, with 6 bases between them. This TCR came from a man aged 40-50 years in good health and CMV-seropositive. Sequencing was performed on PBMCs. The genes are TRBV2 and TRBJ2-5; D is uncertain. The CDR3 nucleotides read TGTGCCAGCAGTGAAGCTCGACTCCAAGAGACCCAGTACTTC. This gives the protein CASSEARLQETQYF.